The rows below give T cell receptor beta chains drawn from one sample of a study of control samples from healthy donors and cancer patients. Assay used: immunoSEQ multiplex PCR; TCRdb lists only in-frame clones, some missing. Of some 130,000 clones listed, more than 90% are singletons. The sequenced sample consisted of blood. The receptor source for this set is a man aged 25-45 years in good health. The CDR3 runs from the conserved cysteine through the conserved F or W. A D gene is named only where the DNA matches it firmly. The size entry is marked missing in some rows and otherwise reads once, few, many or a size class.

j_call v_call clone_size d_call cdr3_nt cdr3_aa
TRBJ2-6 TRBV7-8 - TRBD1 TGTGCCAGCAGCCCCCGGGACAGGGTAACCGGGGCCAACGTCCTGACTTTC CASSPRDRVTGANVLTF
TRBJ1-5 TRBV28 - - TGTGCCAGCAGTTTACAAGATTCCAATCAGCCCCAGCATTTT CASSLQDSNQPQHF
TRBJ2-7 TRBV2 - TRBD1 TGTGCCAGCCGGGACAGGGCGTACGAGCAGTACTTC CASRDRAYEQYF
TRBJ2-1 TRBV6-5 - TRBD2 TGTGCCAGCACCAAGGGACTAGCGGTCCATGAGCAGTTCTTC CASTKGLAVHEQFF
TRBJ1-1 TRBV19 - - TGTGCCAGTAGTTCCAGGAACACTGAAGCTTTCTTT CASSSRNTEAFF
TRBJ1-1 TRBV19 - - TGTGCCAGTAGTACCCAGATGAACACTGAAGCTTTCTTT CASSTQMNTEAFF
TRBJ2-7 TRBV4-1 - TRBD2 TGCGCCAGCAGCCAAGGGGGACTATCCTACGAGCAGTACTTC CASSQGGLSYEQYF
TRBJ1-1 TRBV25-1 once TRBD1 TGTGCCAGCAGTGACCCGGCAGGGGGCAACACTGAAGCTTTCTTT CASSDPAGGNTEAFF
TRBJ2-1 TRBV7-3 - - TGTGCCAGCAGCTTAAAAAGAAGAGGGACCCAATCCTACAATGAGCAGTTCTTC CASSLKRRGTQSYNEQFF
TRBJ2-7 TRBV2 - - TGTGCCAGCAGTAGGTCGGTCGAGCAGTACTTC CASSRSVEQYF
TRBJ2-3 TRBV3-1/TRBV3-2 - TRBD2 TGTGCCAGCAGCCCCTCCGGACTAGCGGTTATCACAGATACGCAGTATTTT CASSPSGLAVITDTQYF
TRBJ1-4 TRBV7-9 once - TGTGCCAGCAGCTTAGGGACCGTGGGAAGTGAAAAACTGTTTTTT CASSLGTVGSEKLFF
TRBJ2-1 TRBV11-3 - - TGTGCCAGCAGAACGGGACGGAACTACAATGAGCAGTTCTTC CASRTGRNYNEQFF
TRBJ2-7 TRBV14 - - TGTGCCAGCAGCCAAGATTGGGGCACCTCCTACGAGCAGTACTTC CASSQDWGTSYEQYF
TRBJ2-1 TRBV7-8 - - TGTGCCAGCACCACGAGGAGGGCCGACTACAATGAGCAGTTCTTC CASTTRRADYNEQFF
TRBJ1-1 TRBV7-9 - - TGTGCCAGCAGCTTAGTCGGGGGATTGAACACTGAAGCTTTCTTT CASSLVGGLNTEAFF
TRBJ2-1 TRBV27 once TRBD2 TGTGCCAGCAGTTCAAAAGGTTTCTCTAGCGGGTTCAATGAGCAGTTCTTC CASSSKGFSSGFNEQFF
TRBJ2-1 TRBV13 - TRBD1 TGTGCCAGCAGCCCCGGACAGGGGGTGAGCGATGAGCAGTTCTTC CASSPGQGVSDEQFF
TRBJ2-5 TRBV7-6 - - TGTGCCAGCAGCTTAGTGACGAATTACCAAGAGACCCAGTACTTC CASSLVTNYQETQYF
TRBJ1-1 TRBV10-2 once TRBD1 TGCGCCAGCAGGACATTAACAGGGGTTTTCACTGAAGCTTTCTTT CASRTLTGVFTEAFF